The present T cell receptor (beta chain) was sequenced within a study of neurological immune-mediated disorders. This clonotype appeared many times. Antigen specificity is unknown. Notes on the study in general: In HTLV-1-associated myelopathy, TCR clonal expansion was greatest, and in multiple sclerosis it was least, below healthy controls. None of the CDR3 amino acid sequences found in expanded clones was shared across subjects. This suggests that the TCR-beta repertoires were private in all groups.

The group of healthy controls was made up of people who were blood bank volunteers in Maryland, USA. V lost 4 bases to trimming and J lost 4 bases, with 20 bases between them. Germline assignment: CDR1 MDHEN and CDR2 SYDVKM. The CDR3 has 16 amino acids. The cDNA was generated by 5'RACE with 10-nucleotide random UMIs. TCRdb ran MiXCR on the 5' RACE reads and lists one entry per CDR3 protein. The table includes over 15,000 distinct CDR3 sequences, around 10% detected once. The TCR was taken from a woman aged 45-65 years in good health. What was sequenced was CD8+ T cells from blood. The rearrangement links TRBV28 to TRBJ2-7; TRBD1 or TRBD2 may be the D gene (5 bases each). The CDR3 sequence is CASSYPLAIGAYEQYF. The CDR3 DNA follows: TGTGCCAGCAGTTACCCCCTGGCCATCGGGGCTTACGAGCAGTACTTC.